This is a list of T cell receptor beta chains from one sample in a study of response to subunit inactivated influenza vaccine. TCRdb independently ran MiXCR on the RT-PCR reads; one entry per CDR3 protein. The sample carries about 780,000 distinct CDR3 sequences, roughly 18% recorded once. The specimen comprised PBMCs from blood, sampled more than 4 days after vaccination. These receptors all come from a man aged 45-65 years who received an inactivated influenza vaccine. Both conserved end residues are part of each CDR3. The D gene is left open where the match is weak. Where a row states a size, it is once, few, many or the class of an expanded clone; other rows omit it.

>TRBV7-9|TRBD2|TRBJ2-1|few
CASSLELAGNEQFF
TGTGCCAGCAGCTTAGAACTAGCGGGGAATGAGCAGTTCTTC
>TRBV7-8|TRBD1|TRBJ2-7|-
CASSRVPTGGSAEQYF
TGTGCCAGCAGCCGAGTACCGACAGGGGGGTCCGCCGAGCAGTACTTC
>TRBV6-5|-|TRBJ1-1|-
CASSYGVGDTEAFF
TGTGCCAGCAGTTACGGAGTGGGGGACACTGAAGCTTTCTTT
>TRBV7-2|-|TRBJ2-5|-
CASSPGLYAETQYF
TGTGCCAGCAGCCCTGGACTGTATGCCGAGACCCAGTACTTC
>TRBV6-5|TRBD1|TRBJ2-7|-
CASSSGGQGAYEQYF
TGTGCCAGCAGTTCCGGAGGACAGGGGGCCTACGAGCAGTACTTC
>TRBV5-1|-|TRBJ2-5|-
CASSRRQIEQETQYF
TGCGCCAGCAGCCGAAGACAGATAGAGCAAGAGACCCAGTACTTC
>TRBV24-1|-|TRBJ1-2|few
CATSDANRDNSPYGYTF
TGTGCCACCAGTGATGCTAACCGGGACAACTCTCCCTATGGCTACACCTTC
>TRBV7-9|-|TRBJ2-7|few
CASSFRGIRNEQYF
TGTGCCAGCAGCTTTAGGGGGATTCGGAACGAGCAGTACTTC
>TRBV20-1|-|TRBJ1-1|few
CSARSGVLNTEAFF
TGCAGTGCTCGTTCGGGGGTGCTGAACACTGAAGCTTTCTTT
>TRBV6-5|TRBD1|TRBJ1-6|-
CASSLPGQGSPLHF
TGTGCCAGCAGTCTACCGGGACAGGGTTCACCCCTCCACTTT
>TRBV15|-|TRBJ1-4|-
CATSRDQGGGKLFF
TGTGCCACCAGCAGAGATCAGGGAGGGGGAAAACTGTTTTTT
>TRBV6-5|-|TRBJ1-6|few
CASSYSFSPLHF
TGTGCCAGCAGTTACAGCTTCTCACCCCTCCACTTT
>TRBV5-5|-|TRBJ1-5|-
CASSLGSGLGQPQHF
TGTGCCAGCAGCTTGGGTTCGGGGTTAGGTCAGCCCCAGCATTTT
>TRBV7-8|-|TRBJ1-2|-
CASSLSLTYGYTF
TGTGCCAGCAGCTTGTCCCTGACCTATGGCTACACCTTC
>TRBV4-3|-|TRBJ1-4|few
CASSQDRLVEAGEKLFF
TGCGCCAGCAGCCAAGATCGTTTAGTAGAAGCGGGTGAAAAACTGTTTTTT
>TRBV28|TRBD2|TRBJ2-1|-
CASSLRWRERSSGEQFF
TGTGCCAGCAGTCTCCGGTGGCGGGAGAGATCCTCCGGTGAGCAGTTCTTC
>TRBV10-3|-|TRBJ2-1|few
CAISAVPRGNNEQFF
TGTGCCATCAGTGCGGTCCCCCGGGGAAACAATGAGCAGTTCTTC
>TRBV7-9|TRBD2|TRBJ2-1|once
CASSLSLAGLQFF
TGTGCCAGCAGCCTGTCCTTAGCGGGACTGCAGTTCTTC
>TRBV12-3/TRBV12-4|-|TRBJ1-5|-
CASNRGRLNQPQHF
TGTGCCAGCAATCGGGGGCGGCTCAATCAGCCCCAGCATTTT
>TRBV11-2|TRBD2|TRBJ2-3|few
CASSLPGGSHIRDTQYF
TGTGCCAGCAGCCTCCCCGGGGGGAGTCACATCCGAGATACGCAGTATTTT
>TRBV27|-|TRBJ2-1|-
CASSSPGRYYNEQFF
TGTGCCAGCAGTTCCCCGGGACGGTACTACAATGAGCAGTTCTTC
>TRBV24-1|TRBD1|TRBJ2-1|few
CATSDSTGGSYNEQFF
TGTGCCACCAGTGATTCGACAGGGGGGTCCTACAATGAGCAGTTCTTC
>TRBV6-5|TRBD2|TRBJ2-4|few
CASSYSSGGAKNIQYF
TGTGCCAGCAGTTACTCGTCGGGGGGAGCCAAAAACATTCAGTACTTC
>TRBV11-1|TRBD2|TRBJ2-1|-
CASSPLAGGSSPRDNEQFF
TGTGCCAGCAGCCCATTAGCGGGAGGGTCTTCACCCCGCGACAATGAGCAGTTCTTC
>TRBV20-1|TRBD1|TRBJ1-5|few
CSAEQGAARQPQHF
TGCAGTGCAGAACAGGGGGCGGCAAGGCAGCCCCAGCATTTT
>TRBV20-1|-|TRBJ2-5|many
CSARDFLANQETQYF
TGCAGTGCTAGAGATTTCCTAGCGAACCAAGAGACCCAGTACTTC
>TRBV20-1|-|TRBJ2-1|few
CSASALGRSSYNEQFF
TGCAGTGCCAGTGCCCTAGGACGGAGCTCCTACAATGAGCAGTTCTTC
>TRBV5-5|TRBD1|TRBJ1-5|-
CASSPWTGDNQPQHF
TGTGCCAGCAGCCCGTGGACAGGGGACAATCAGCCCCAGCATTTT
>TRBV5-1|-|TRBJ2-3|few
CASRIYPSTDTQYF
TGCGCCAGCAGGATATATCCTAGCACAGATACGCAGTATTTT
>TRBV27|-|TRBJ1-4|many
CASSLYSTNEKLFF
TGTGCCAGCAGTTTATATTCAACTAATGAAAAACTGTTTTTT
>TRBV28|-|TRBJ2-3|-
CAISQHVLAMETDTQYF
TGTGCCATCAGCCAACACGTTTTAGCGATGGAAACAGATACGCAGTATTTT